This T cell receptor beta chain was observed in a study of Graves' ophthalmopathy and Graves' hyperthyroidism. Study information: Specimen type is peripheral blood, obtained at initial diagnosis before any treatment.

This clonotype was counted many times. Its antigen is unidentified. Beta-chain TCR CDR3 regions were amplified from RNA transcripts. RT-PCR in the first round used HTBI primers; a second-round multiplex PCR followed. One entry per CDR3 protein, called by TCRdb with MiXCR from the multiplex PCR reads. In the table there are 210,000 or so distinct CDR3 sequences, around 28% of which are singletons. Moderate-to-severe activity, CAS ≥3, NOSPECS ≥4 and a duration under 3 months were seen in donors with ophthalmopathy. The starting material, 10 ml of fresh peripheral blood, provided the PBMCs. Germline V lookup: CDR1 SGHVS, CDR2 FQNEAQ. This CDR3 region has 15 residues. Unmatched junction bases numbered 6, after V lost 6 bases and J lost 6 bases. The study, taken as a whole, reports: Blood also held most thyroid clonotypes expanded above 0.001 frequency.

The chain joins TRBV7-8 to TRBJ2-2; TRBD2 aligns across 11 bases. The source of this sequence is a man in his forties or fifties with Graves' ophthalmopathy. Input material: peripheral blood. For the CDR3, the DNA is TGTGCCAGCAGAATACTAGCGGGAGTATCCGGGGAGCTGTTTTTT. It translates to CASRILAGVSGELFF.